What follows describes a single T cell receptor beta chain. The data derive from a study of blood T cell repertoires in COVID-19. Study-wide background: There were acute and convalescent COVID-19 samples, and they came from the United States, Italy and Spain.

Profiling relied on immunoSEQ multiplex PCR, and the TCRdb table lists in-frame clones only, not all of them. The sample has 15,000 to 20,000 clones; approximately 88% are singletons. CDR3 length: 14 residues. Trimming removed 10 bases from V and 6 bases from J; junction bases left unmatched: 10. The germline V gene encodes CDR1 LNHDA and CDR2 SQIVND (reference sequence). The sequencing sample was made of peripheral blood. V gene TRBV19 combines with J gene TRBJ1-5, with 9 bases lining up with TRBD1. The sequence was collected from a human donor in a cohort sampled during active COVID-19. The CDR3 region is CATSGTGGTQPQHF. The CDR3 DNA follows: TGTGCCACCTCGGGTACAGGGGGCACTCAGCCCCAGCATTTT.